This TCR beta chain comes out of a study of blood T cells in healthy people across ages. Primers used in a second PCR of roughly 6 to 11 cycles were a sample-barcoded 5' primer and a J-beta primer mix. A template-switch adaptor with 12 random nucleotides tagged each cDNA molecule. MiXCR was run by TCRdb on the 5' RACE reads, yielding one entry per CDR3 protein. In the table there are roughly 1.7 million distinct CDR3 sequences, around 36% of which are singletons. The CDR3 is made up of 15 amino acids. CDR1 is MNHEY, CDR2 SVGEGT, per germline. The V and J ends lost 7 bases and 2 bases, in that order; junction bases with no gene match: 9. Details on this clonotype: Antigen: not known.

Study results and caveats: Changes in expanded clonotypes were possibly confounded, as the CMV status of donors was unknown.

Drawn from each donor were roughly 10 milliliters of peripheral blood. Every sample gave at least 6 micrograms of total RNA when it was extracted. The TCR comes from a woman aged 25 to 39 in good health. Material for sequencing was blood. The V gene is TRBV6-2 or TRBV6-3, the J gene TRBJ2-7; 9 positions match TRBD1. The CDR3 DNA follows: TGTGCCAGCACCATAGGGGACAGGGTCGCCTACGAGCAGTACTTC. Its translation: CASTIGDRVAYEQYF.